This T cell receptor beta chain derives from a study of blood T cell repertoires in COVID-19. Turning to the study itself: Samples taken during acute and convalescent COVID-19 were collected in the United States, Italy and Spain. Sources were T cells, B-cell-depleted T cells, or PBMCs; the material itself was cDNA or gDNA.

Some clones are missing from TCRdb's copy, which holds only in-frame ones; the method was immunoSEQ multiplex PCR. The table shows about 330,000 clones, with about 89% occurring only once. Those who participated ranged in age from roughly 18 to 100 years and resided in some 24 US areas. Trimming took 6 bases from V and 2 from J, leaving 10 bases between them. CDR1 and CDR2 (germline): LGHDT, YNNKEL (reference sequence). The CDR3 totals 13 residues. The TCR comes from a woman in her twenties or thirties who had recovered from COVID-19. Sequencing was carried out using PBMCs or T cells enriched from blood (not recorded which). The chain has TRBV3-1 (or the pseudogene TRBV3-2) and TRBJ2-5, with D possibly being TRBD1 (6 bases). CDR3 residues: CASRTTGQETQYF. CDR3 bases: TGTGCCAGCAGGACTACAGGGCAAGAGACCCAGTACTTC.